At least ten counts were recorded for the clone carrying this TCR beta chain. Trimming shortened V by 6 bases and J by 0 bases, and 12 bases separated the two germline ends. From germline, CDR1 is SNHLY and CDR2 FYNNEI. CDR3 length: 15 residues. The data are from a study of CD8+CD57+ T cells in acquired aplastic anemia. According to the study, genomic DNA was the template for TCR beta VDJ and CDR3 profiling. TCRdb recomputed calls from the reads with MiXCR, one row per CDR3 protein. Found here are 250,000 to 350,000 distinct CDR3 sequences, approximately 57% of them singletons; the top ten hold approximately 8.2%.

The clonotype comes from a human donor with severe aplastic anemia or a healthy control (not recorded which). The chain employs TRBV2 and TRBJ1-3; TRBD1 is a possible D gene (6 bases). The specimen sequenced was sorted CD4+, CD8+, or CD8+CD57+ T cells (not recorded which) from PBMCs. CDR3 nucleotide sequence: TGTGCCAGCAGCCAGACCAGGGGCTCTGGAAACACCATATATTTT. This codes for CASSQTRGSGNTIYF.